The clone carrying this T cell receptor (beta chain) was counted between two and nine times. Its cognate antigen is unknown. Time point meaning: persistent/refractory GD, antithyroid drugs over 5 years with positive TRAb. RNA isolated from PBMCs was used to make the TCR library. The sample is drawn from a study of regulatory T cells in long-lasting Graves disease. Investigators prepared the TCR beta libraries by applying iRepertoire HTBI primers and Arm-PCR of CDR3 regions. MiXCR, applied by TCRdb to the multiplex PCR reads, yields one record per CDR3 protein. Among 400,000 or so distinct CDR3 sequences listed, around 24% were seen once. Findings and limits, study-wide: Preferential use of TRBV28, TRBJ1-2 and TRBJ2-5 was seen in persistent disease.

Per germline, CDR1 DFQATT and CDR2 SNEGSKA (reference sequence). Unmatched junction bases numbered 7, after V lost 0 bases and J lost 2 bases. The CDR3 extends over 15 amino acids. This TCR came from a female donor with Graves disease. This chain connects TRBV20-1 to TRBJ2-7; TRBD2 matches at 7 bases. The specimen was peripheral blood mononuclear cells (PBMCs), collected when the disease was refractory, from a patient treated with antithyroid drugs. CDR3 loop: CSARDGAGEPYEQYF. CDR3 nucleotides: TGCAGTGCTAGAGATGGGGCGGGAGAACCCTACGAGCAGTACTTC.